This T cell receptor beta chain was found in a study of T cells generated in artificial thymic organoids (TCRdb year 2017). Regarding the study in general: In some experiments, thymic T cells were further FACS-purified to deplete CD4 immature single positive or double positive precursors. The study compared the TCR alpha and beta CDR3 repertoires of CD8 single positive T cells derived from in vitro artificial thymic organoids against those of naive CD8 T cells from thymus and peripheral blood. The repertoire sequencing data shown were described as representative of three independent experiments.

In its sample, this clonotype comes out as medium-sized (0.01 to 0.1%). What antigen it recognizes has not been identified. No quality values exist for individual bases; no much larger clone is one base distant. What the work shows at the level of the full study, not this receptor alone: Physiological TCR clonotype diversity, comparable to that of thymic and blood naive CD8 T cells, was observed in organoid-derived CD8 single positive T cells.

TCRalpha and TCRbeta libraries were amplified separately by semi-nested PCR with Advantage 2 and reverse primers in the TRAC or TRBC constant regions. First-strand cDNA synthesis used between roughly 3 and 550 ng of total RNA. TCR cDNA libraries were made by 5'-RACE with the SMARTer PCR cDNA Synthesis kit, using a poly-dT primer for first-strand synthesis. The semi-nested reverse primers in the constant regions carried 5-nucleotide sample-specific barcodes, and the PCR products were cleaned up with the Zymo DNA Clean and Concentrator-5 kit. Up to ten barcoded samples were pooled, ligated to Illumina adaptors and sequenced on an Illumina MiSeq as 2 x 150 bp paired-end reads. The study's processing was this. Demultiplexed reads were aligned using BLAT against a custom library containing all human TRAV, TRAJ, TRBV, TRBD and TRBJ combinations from IMGT. The best BLAT hits were picked using pslCDnaFilter (-maxAligns=1, -ignoreIntrons), and custom Perl scripts were used to calculate clonotype frequencies. TCRdb reprocessing: public reads trimmed at Q25 with fastp, clones called with MiXCR, in-frame beta chains kept. Rows with a matching CDR3 protein are joined into one entry that keeps the most common DNA and genes. These V and J calls rely on TCRdb rather than the paper's analysis. This sample comprises under 10,000 distinct CDR3 sequences, approximately 16% of them detected only once. 1.4% to 1.5% of the sample comes from the top ten.

Enrichment of primary CD8+ T cells was performed with magnetic beads using the Miltenyi CD8+ T cell Isolation Kit. Prior to RNA extraction, CD3+TCRalphabeta+CD8 single positive T cells from organoids and thymus were isolated by FACS sorting. For each sample, the RNeasy Micro kit was used to purify total RNA from roughly 40,000 to 200,000 sorted cells, and RNA quality was checked on an Agilent RNA 6000 Nano chip. Thymic fragments were dissected, disrupted by pipetting and filtered through a 70 um strainer so that thymocytes were released. The CDR3 has 16 amino acids, counting the end cysteine and phenylalanine. Only CDR3 DNA remains: 48 bases, in frame from the first base. The germline V gene (reference sequence) supplies CDR1 MNHEY and CDR2 SMNVEV. The V end loses 2 bases and the J end loses 2 bases, and a stretch of 13 bases separates them.

The specimen sequenced was naive CD8+ T cells from the thymus. The cell subset or site label, as the study defines it: CD3+TCRalphabeta+CD8SP T cells; for blood, CD45RO-CCR7+ naive CD8+ T cells. The receptor was isolated from a human donor who gave cord blood stem cells for thymic organoid culture, a cardiac surgery patient who gave postnatal thymus, or a blood donor (not recorded which). This sequence uses TRBV27 and TRBJ2-1, with TRBD2 as a weak D call on 5 bases. This receptor has the CDR3 CASSLLVGGPYNEQFF. The DNA sequence is TGTGCCAGCAGTTTACTGGTTGGAGGACCCTACAATGAGCAGTTCTTC.